Sequencing of this TCR beta chain was carried out in a study of sequential checkpoint blockade in melanoma. The wider study: Each arm's sequence ended with maintenance nivolumab.

Generated by immunoSEQ multiplex PCR, the TCRdb table keeps only in-frame clones and is missing some. The sample lists about 18,000 clones; about 66% were seen once. Documented treatment: randomized to nivolumab then ipilimumab (arm A) or the reverse (arm B). DNA-damaging chemotherapy had not been given to any patient beforehand. From thawed PBMCs, live CD3+CD8+ cells negative for CD19 and CD56 were sorted. There are 13 residues in the CDR3. V lost 6 bases and J lost 2, with 12 bases in between. Germline assignment: CDR1 SGDLS and CDR2 YYNGEE. Sequenced here: CD8+ T cells sorted from blood (inferred from file names), sampled from a patient given nivolumab and ipilimumab in sequence. The chain has TRBV9 and TRBJ2-7; D is unresolved. This receptor was taken from a human donor with melanoma. CDR3 residues: CASKPDGAYEQYF. Written as DNA, the CDR3 is TGTGCCAGCAAGCCTGATGGAGCCTACGAGCAGTACTTC.